This TCR beta chain emerged from a study of beta chain features in type 1 diabetes. Study-wide results and limits: Patients with Type 1 diabetes showed moderately but significantly shorter TCRB CDR3s in all four CD4+ subsets.

The investigators reverse transcribed all of the isolated RNA, so they sequenced expressed TCRB transcripts. The method was immunoSEQ multiplex PCR; TCRdb's version includes in-frame clones alone and lacks a portion of them. The sample comprises about 450,000 clones, approximately 10% of which are singletons, and less than 0.06% rests with the top ten. On this clone itself: Its cognate antigen is unknown.

The sequenced sample consisted of naive CD4+ T cells from blood. The sequence came from a woman between 18 and 30 years old in good health.

Here the CDR3 reads CASSWGGLAGGLTDTQYF. As DNA, the CDR3 is TGTGCCAGCAGCTGGGGGGGACTAGCGGGAGGACTCACAGATACGCAGTATTTT. V and J are TRBV7-2 and TRBJ2-3; TRBD2 matches at 15 bases. Germline loops: CDR1 SGHTA, CDR2 FQGNSA. V gave up 4 bases and J gave up 2 bases; unmatched junction bases: 7. CDR3 length: 18 residues.